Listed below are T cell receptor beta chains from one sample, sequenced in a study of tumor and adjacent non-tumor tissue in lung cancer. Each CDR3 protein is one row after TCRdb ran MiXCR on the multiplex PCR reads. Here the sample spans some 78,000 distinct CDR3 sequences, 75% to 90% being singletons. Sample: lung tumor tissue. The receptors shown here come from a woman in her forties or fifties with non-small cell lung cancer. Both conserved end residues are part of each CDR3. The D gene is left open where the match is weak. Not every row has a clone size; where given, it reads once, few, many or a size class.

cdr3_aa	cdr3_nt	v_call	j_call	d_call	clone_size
CVSSCSWHNNEQFF	TGTGTCAGCAGTTGCTCTTGGCATAACAATGAACAGTTCTTC	TRBV6-6	TRBJ2-1	NA	NA
CTISERLVGSTDTQYF	TGTACCATCAGTGAGAGACTAGTGGGAAGCACAGATACGCAGTATTTT	TRBV10-3	TRBJ2-3	NA	NA
CASNSRGTYNKQFF	TGTGCCAGCAATTCAAGGGGGACCTACAATAAGCAGTTCTTC	TRBV6-5	TRBJ2-1	NA	NA
CARSLFPSRSYEQYF	TGTGCCAGGAGCTTATTTCCGAGTCGCTCCTACGAGCAGTACTTC	TRBV11-2	TRBJ2-7	NA	NA
CACSGRNEQFF	TGTGCCTGTAGCGGGAGAAATGAGCAGTTCTTC	TRBV11-2	TRBJ2-1	TRBD2	NA
CAGSFQSVTDTQYF	TGTGCCGGCAGTTTCCAGTCTGTCACGGATACGCAGTATTTT	TRBV6-6	TRBJ2-3	NA	NA
CASSYSRGSRGTGELFF	TGTGCCAGCAGTTACTCGCGGGGGAGTCGCGGCACCGGGGAGCTGTTTTTT	TRBV6-2/TRBV6-3	TRBJ2-2	TRBD2	NA
CASSTQPYVQYF	TGTGCCAGCAGCACCCAGCCCTACGTGCAGTACTTC	TRBV28	TRBJ2-7	NA	NA
CIARRWVGETQYF	TGCATTGCTAGGCGGTGGGTCGGAGAGACCCAGTACTTC	TRBV20-1	TRBJ2-5	NA	few
CASSPSGGPDTQYF	TGTGCCAGCAGCCCGAGTGGGGGGCCGGATACGCAGTATTTT	TRBV11-2	TRBJ2-3	NA	NA
CASNLPGTSVGEQYF	TGTGCCAGCAATTTACCCGGGACTAGCGTGGGCGAGCAGTACTTC	TRBV28	TRBJ2-7	TRBD2	NA
CASILDKGRTEAFF	NA	TRBV6-1	TRBJ1-1	NA	NA
CSGTLTRSSYEQYF	TGCAGTGGCACCCTAACGAGAAGCTCCTATGAGCAGTACTTC	TRBV20-1	TRBJ2-7	NA	NA
CSVRGGPRTPGSCF	TGCAGCGTGAGGGGGGGTCCGCGAACACCGGGGAGCTGTTTT	TRBV29-1	TRBJ2-2	NA	NA
CASSLNSLYNSPLHF	TGTGCCAGCAGCTTAAACAGCCTATATAATTCACCCCTCCACTTT	TRBV11-3	TRBJ1-6	NA	NA
CASSLAERTVLTF	TGTGCCAGCAGCTTAGCCGAAAGGACCGTCCTGACTTTC	TRBV11-1	TRBJ2-6	NA	medium-sized
CASSQEWKGGEFF	TGCGCCAGCAGCCAAGAGTGGAAAGGGGGAGAGTTTTTC	TRBV4-1	TRBJ2-1	NA	NA
CSAGSRGGEGDWNAQYF	TGCAGTGCCGGAAGCCGGGGGGGGGAGGGCGATTGGAATGCGCAGTATTTT	TRBV20-1	TRBJ2-3	TRBD2	NA
CAGSLMGHSDEKPFF	TGTGCCGGCAGTTTGATGGGGCATTCGGATGAAAAACCGTTTTTT	TRBV12-3/TRBV12-4	TRBJ1-4	NA	NA
CDSSQDRVQPQHF	TGTGACAGCAGCCAAGATAGGGTTCAGCCCCAGCATTTT	TRBV4-2	TRBJ1-5	NA	NA
CASSYSRPASTGELFF	TGTGCCAGCAGTTACTCTAGACCAGCGAGCACCGGGGAGCTGTTTTTT	TRBV6-6	TRBJ2-2	NA	NA
CSARSRQGIGYEQYF	TGCAGTGCTAGAAGCCGTCAGGGGATCGGTTACGAGCAGTACTTC	TRBV20-1	TRBJ2-7	NA	NA
CASNWGRGTYEQYF	TGTGCCAGCAATTGGGGCCGGGGAACCTACGAGCAGTACTTC	TRBV11-2	TRBJ2-7	NA	NA
CASCQERVRGVLTF	TGCGCCAGCTGCCAAGAACGAGTGAGGGGCGTCCTGACTTTC	TRBV4-3	TRBJ2-6	NA	few
CSAEDTPYSEQFF	TGCAGCGCGGAGGACACGCCCTATAGTGAGCAGTTCTTC	TRBV29-1	TRBJ2-1	NA	once
CASSLIRGSNERLFF	TGCGCCAGCAGCCTTATACGGGGCTCCAATGAAAGACTGTTTTTT	TRBV4-1	TRBJ1-4	NA	NA
CATTSGNFNEQFF	TGTGCCACCACGAGCGGGAACTTCAATGAGCAGTTCTTC	TRBV6-2/TRBV6-3	TRBJ2-1	TRBD2	NA
CASIGTSGSTNEQFF	TGTGCCAGCATCGGGACCAGCGGGAGCACCAATGAGCAGTTCTTC	TRBV28	TRBJ2-1	TRBD2	NA
CASSRGEKLLF	TGTGCCAGTAGTCGGGGGGAAAAACTGTTATTT	TRBV6-5	TRBJ1-4	NA	few
CASSLGLVGVTPYF	TGTGCCAGCAGCTTGGGACTAGTGGGAGTTACGCCGTATTTT	TRBV5-4	TRBJ2-3	NA	NA